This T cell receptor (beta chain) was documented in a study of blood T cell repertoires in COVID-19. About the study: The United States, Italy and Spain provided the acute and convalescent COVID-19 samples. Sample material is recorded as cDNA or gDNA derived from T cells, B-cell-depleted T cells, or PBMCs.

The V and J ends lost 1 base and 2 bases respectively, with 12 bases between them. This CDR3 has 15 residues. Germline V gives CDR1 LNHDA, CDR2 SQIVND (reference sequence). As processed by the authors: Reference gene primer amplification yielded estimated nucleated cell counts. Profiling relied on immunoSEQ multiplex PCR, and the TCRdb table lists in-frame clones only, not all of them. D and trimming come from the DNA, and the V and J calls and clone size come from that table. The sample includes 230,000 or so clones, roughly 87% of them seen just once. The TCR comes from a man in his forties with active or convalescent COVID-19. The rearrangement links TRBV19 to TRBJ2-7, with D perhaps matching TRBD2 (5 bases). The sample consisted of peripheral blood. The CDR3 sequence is CASSIVGPGTYEQYF. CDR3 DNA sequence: TGTGCCAGTAGTATAGTAGGGCCGGGGACCTACGAGCAGTACTTC.